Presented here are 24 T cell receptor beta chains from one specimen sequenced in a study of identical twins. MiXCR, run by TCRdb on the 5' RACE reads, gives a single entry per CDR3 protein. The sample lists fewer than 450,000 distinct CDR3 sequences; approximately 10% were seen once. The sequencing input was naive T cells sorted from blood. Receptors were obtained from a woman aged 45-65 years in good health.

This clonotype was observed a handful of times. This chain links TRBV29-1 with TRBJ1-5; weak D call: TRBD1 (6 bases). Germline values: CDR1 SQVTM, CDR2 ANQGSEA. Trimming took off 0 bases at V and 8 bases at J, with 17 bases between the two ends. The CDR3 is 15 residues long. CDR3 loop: CSVEDLTGSEEPQHF. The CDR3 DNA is TGCAGCGTTGAAGACCTTACAGGGAGTGAAGAGCCCCAGCATTTT.

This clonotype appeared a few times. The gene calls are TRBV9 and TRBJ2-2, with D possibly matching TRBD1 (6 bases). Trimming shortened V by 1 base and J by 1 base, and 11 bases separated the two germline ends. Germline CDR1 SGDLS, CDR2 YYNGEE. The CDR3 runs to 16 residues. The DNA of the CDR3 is TGTGCCAGCAGCGTAATTGGACAGCAGAACACCGGGGAGCTGTTTTTT. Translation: CASSVIGQQNTGELFF.

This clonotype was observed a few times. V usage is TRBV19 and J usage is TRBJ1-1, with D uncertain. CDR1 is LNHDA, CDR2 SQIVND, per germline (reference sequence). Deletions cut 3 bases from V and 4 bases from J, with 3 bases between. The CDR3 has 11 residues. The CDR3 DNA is TGTGCCAGTAGTATGTTCACTGAAGCTTTCTTT. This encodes CASSMFTEAFF. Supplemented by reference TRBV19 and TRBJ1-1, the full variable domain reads DGGITQSPKYLFRKEGQNVTLSCEQNLNHDAMYWYRQDPGQGLRLIYYSQIVNDFQKGDIAEGYSVSREKKESFPLTVTSAQKNPTAFYLCASSMFTEAFFGQGTRLTVV.

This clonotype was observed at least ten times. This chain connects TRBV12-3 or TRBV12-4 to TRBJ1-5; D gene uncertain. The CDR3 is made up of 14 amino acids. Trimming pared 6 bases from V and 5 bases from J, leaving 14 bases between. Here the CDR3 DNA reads TGTGCCAGCAGAGAGGCTCGGTTAGATCAGCCCCAGCATTTT. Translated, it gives CASREARLDQPQHF.

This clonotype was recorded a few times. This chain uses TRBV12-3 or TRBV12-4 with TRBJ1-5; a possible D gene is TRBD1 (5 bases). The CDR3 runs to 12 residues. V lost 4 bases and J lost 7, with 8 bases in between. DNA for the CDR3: TGTGCCAGCAGTTCAGGGATGCAGCCCCAGCATTTT. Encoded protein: CASSSGMQPQHF.

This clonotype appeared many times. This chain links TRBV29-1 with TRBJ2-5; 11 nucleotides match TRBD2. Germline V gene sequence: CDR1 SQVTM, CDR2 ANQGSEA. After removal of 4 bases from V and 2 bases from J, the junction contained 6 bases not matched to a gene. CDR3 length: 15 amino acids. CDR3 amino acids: CSVAGTSGVQETQYF. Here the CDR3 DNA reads TGCAGCGTTGCCGGGACTAGCGGAGTGCAAGAGACCCAGTACTTC.

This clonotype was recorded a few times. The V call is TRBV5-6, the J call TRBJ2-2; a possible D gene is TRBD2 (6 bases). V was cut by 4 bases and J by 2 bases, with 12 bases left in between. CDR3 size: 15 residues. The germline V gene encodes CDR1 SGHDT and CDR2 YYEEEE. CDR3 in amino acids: CASSPGTVNTGELFF. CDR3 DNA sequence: TGTGCCAGCAGCCCGGGGACTGTCAACACCGGGGAGCTGTTTTTT.

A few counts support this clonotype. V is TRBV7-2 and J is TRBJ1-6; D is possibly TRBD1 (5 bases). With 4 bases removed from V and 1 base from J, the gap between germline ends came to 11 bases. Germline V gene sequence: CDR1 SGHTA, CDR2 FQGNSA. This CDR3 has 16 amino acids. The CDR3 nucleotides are TGTGCCAGCAGCTCCCGGGGGGGATCCTATAATTCACCCCTCCACTTT. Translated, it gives CASSSRGGSYNSPLHF.

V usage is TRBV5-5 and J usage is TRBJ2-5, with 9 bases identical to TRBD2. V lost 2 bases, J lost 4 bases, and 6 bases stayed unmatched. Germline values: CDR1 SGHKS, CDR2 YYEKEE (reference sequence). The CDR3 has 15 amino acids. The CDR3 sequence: CASSFIAGVLETQYF. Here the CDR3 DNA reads TGTGCCAGCAGCTTTATAGCGGGAGTCTTAGAGACCCAGTACTTC.

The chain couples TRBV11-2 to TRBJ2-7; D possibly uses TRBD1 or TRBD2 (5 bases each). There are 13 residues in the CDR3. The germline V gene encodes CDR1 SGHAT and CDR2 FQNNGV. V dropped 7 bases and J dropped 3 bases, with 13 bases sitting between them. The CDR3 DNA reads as TGTGCCAGCACCCGGGACGGCCTCTACGAGCAGTACGTC. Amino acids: CASTRDGLYEQYV.

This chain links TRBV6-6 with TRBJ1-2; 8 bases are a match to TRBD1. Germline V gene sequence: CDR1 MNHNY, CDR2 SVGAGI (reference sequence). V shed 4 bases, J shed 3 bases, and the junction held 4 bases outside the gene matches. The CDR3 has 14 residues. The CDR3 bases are TGTGCCAGCAGTTCCGGACAGGGAGACTATGGCTACACCTTC. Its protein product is CASSSGQGDYGYTF.

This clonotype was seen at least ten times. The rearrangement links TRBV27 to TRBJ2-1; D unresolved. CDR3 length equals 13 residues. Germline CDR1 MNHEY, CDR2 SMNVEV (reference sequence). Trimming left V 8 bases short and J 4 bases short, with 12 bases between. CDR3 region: CASCATHYNEQFF. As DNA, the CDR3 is TGTGCCAGCTGTGCGACTCATTACAATGAGCAGTTCTTC.

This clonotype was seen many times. The DNA for the CDR3 is TGCGCCAGCAGAGTAACAGATACGCAGTATTTT. This gives the protein CASRVTDTQYF. The chain employs TRBV10-2 and TRBJ2-3, with D unresolved. Trimming took off 6 bases at V and 3 bases at J, with 4 bases between the two ends. This CDR3 has 11 residues. Germline values: CDR1 WSHSY, CDR2 SAAADI.

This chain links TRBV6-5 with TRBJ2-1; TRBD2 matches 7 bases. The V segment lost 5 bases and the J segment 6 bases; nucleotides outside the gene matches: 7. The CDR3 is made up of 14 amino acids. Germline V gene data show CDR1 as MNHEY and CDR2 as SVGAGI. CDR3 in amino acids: CASSPREGGNEQFF. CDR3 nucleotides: TGTGCCAGCAGTCCAAGGGAGGGCGGCAATGAGCAGTTCTTC.

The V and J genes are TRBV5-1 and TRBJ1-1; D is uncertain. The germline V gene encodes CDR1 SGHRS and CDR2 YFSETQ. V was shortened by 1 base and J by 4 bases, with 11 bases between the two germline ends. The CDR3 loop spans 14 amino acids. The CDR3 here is CASSLTDRGTEAFF. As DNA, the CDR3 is TGCGCCAGCAGCTTGACGGACCGGGGCACTGAAGCTTTCTTT.

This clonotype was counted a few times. The chain's CDR3 is CSVIGTESRYTIYF. The CDR3 nucleotides are TGCAGCGTAATAGGGACCGAAAGTAGATACACCATATATTTT. This chain links TRBV29-1 with TRBJ1-3, with D possibly matching TRBD1 (5 bases). With 6 bases removed from V and 8 bases from J, the gap between germline ends came to 20 bases. Germline values: CDR1 SQVTM, CDR2 ANQGSEA. The CDR3 is 14 residues long.

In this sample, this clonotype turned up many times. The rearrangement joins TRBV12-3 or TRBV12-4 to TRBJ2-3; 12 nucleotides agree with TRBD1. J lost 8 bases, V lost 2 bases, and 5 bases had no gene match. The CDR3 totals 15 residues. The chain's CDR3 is CASSLWDRGPITQYF. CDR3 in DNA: TGTGCCAGCAGTTTATGGGACAGGGGGCCTATTACGCAGTATTTT.

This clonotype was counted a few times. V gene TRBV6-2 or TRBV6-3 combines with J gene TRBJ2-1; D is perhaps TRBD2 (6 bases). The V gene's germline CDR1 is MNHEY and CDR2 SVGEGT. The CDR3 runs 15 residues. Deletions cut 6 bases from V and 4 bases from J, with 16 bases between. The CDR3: CASRAEGTRYNEQFF. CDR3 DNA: TGTGCCAGCAGAGCCGAAGGGACTCGTTACAATGAGCAGTTCTTC.

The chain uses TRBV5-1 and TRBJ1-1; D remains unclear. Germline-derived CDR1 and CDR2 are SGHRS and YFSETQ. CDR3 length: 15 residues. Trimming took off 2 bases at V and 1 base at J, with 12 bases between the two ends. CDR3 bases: TGCGCCAGCAGCTTACTAGGCTTTGGGAACACTGAAGCTTTCTTT. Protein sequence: CASSLLGFGNTEAFF.

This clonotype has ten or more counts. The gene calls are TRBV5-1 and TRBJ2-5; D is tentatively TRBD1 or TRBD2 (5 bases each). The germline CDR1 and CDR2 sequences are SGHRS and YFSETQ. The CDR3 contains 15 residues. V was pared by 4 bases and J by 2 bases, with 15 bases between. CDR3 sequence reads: CASSRDPVMQETQYF. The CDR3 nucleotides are TGCGCCAGCAGCCGGGACCCCGTGATGCAAGAGACCCAGTACTTC.

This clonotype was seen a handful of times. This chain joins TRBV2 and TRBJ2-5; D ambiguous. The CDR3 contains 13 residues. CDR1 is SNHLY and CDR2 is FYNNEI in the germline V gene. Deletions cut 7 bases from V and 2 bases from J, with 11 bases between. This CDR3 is CASMDVLQETQYF. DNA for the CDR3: TGTGCCAGCATGGACGTCCTTCAAGAGACCCAGTACTTC.

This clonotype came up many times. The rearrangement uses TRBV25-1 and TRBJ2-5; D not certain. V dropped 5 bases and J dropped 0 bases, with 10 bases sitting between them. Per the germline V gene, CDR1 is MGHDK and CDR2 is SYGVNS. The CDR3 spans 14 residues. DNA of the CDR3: TGTGCCAGCAGTTTAGGGCGGAACCAAGAGACCCAGTACTTC. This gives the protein CASSLGRNQETQYF.

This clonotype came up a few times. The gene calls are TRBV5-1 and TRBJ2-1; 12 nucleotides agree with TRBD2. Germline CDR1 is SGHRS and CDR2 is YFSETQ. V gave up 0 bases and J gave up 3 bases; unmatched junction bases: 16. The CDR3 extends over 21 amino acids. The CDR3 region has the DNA TGCGCCAGCAGCTTGGGTGCTCCGAGACTAGCGGGAGTAGAAGGCTACAATGAGCAGTTCTTC. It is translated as CASSLGAPRLAGVEGYNEQFF. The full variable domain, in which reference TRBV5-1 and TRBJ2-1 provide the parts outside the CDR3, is KAGVTQTPRYLIKTRGQQVTLSCSPISGHRSVSWYQQTPGQGLQFLFEYFSETQRNKGNFPGRFSGRQFSNSRSEMNVSTLELGDSALYLCASSLGAPRLAGVEGYNEQFFGPGTRLTVL.

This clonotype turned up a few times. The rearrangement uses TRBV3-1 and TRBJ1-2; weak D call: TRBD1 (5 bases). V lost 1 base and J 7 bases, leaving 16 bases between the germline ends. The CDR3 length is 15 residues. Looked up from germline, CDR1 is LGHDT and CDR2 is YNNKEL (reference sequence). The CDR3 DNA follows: TGTGCCAGCAGCCAAGTGAGAAGGGGAGTTGGTGGCTACACCTTC. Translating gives CASSQVRRGVGGYTF.